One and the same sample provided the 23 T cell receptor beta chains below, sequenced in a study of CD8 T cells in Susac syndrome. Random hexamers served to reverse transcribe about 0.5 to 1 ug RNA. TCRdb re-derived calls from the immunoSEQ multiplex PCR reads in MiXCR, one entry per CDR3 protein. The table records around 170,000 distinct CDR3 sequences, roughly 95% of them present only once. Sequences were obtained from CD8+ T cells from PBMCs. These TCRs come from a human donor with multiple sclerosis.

CDR3 in amino acids: CSVLGGEGQPQHF. Here the CDR3 DNA reads TGCAGCGTCCTGGGGGGGGAAGGTCAGCCCCAGCATTTT. V and J are TRBV29-1 and TRBJ1-5; maybe TRBD1 (5 bases). The CDR3 has 13 amino acids. Germline loops: CDR1 SQVTM, CDR2 ANQGSEA. V dropped 6 bases and J dropped 6 bases, with 15 bases sitting between them.

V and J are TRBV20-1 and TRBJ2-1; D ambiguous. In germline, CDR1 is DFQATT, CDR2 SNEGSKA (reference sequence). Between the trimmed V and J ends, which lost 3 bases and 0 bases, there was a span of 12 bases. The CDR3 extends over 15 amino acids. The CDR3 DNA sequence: TGCAGTGCTAGCACGCCCGAGAGCTCCTACAATGAGCAGTTCTTC. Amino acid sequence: CSASTPESSYNEQFF.

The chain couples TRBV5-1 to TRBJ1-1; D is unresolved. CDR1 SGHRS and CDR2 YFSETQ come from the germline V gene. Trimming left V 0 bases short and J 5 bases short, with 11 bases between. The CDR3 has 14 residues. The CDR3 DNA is TGCGCCAGCAGCTTGGTAGGGCGGAGGACTGAAGCTTTCTTT. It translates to CASSLVGRRTEAFF.

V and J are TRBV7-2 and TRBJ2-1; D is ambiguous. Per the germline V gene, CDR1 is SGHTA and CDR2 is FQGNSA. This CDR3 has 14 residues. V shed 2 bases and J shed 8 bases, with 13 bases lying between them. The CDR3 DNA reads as TGTGCCAGCAGCTTATTGCACTATCGGGATGAGCAGTTCTTC. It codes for CASSLLHYRDEQFF.

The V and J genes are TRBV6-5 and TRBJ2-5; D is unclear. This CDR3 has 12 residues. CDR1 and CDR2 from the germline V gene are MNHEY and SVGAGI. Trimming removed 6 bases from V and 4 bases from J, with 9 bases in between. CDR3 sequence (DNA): TGTGCCAGCAGCACGGTGGGAGAGACCCAGTACTTC. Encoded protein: CASSTVGETQYF.

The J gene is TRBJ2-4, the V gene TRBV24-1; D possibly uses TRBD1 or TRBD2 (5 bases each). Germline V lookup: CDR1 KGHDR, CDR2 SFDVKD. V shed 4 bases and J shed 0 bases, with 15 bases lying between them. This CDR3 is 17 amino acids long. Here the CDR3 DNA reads TGTGCCACCAGTGACCCGGGGCTGATCCTAGCCAAAAACATTCAGTACTTC. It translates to CATSDPGLILAKNIQYF.

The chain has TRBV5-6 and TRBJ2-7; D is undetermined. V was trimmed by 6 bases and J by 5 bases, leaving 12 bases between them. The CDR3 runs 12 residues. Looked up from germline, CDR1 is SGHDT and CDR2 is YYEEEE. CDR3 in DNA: TGTGCCAGCACCTTTGGAGTCAACGAGCAGTACTTC. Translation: CASTFGVNEQYF.

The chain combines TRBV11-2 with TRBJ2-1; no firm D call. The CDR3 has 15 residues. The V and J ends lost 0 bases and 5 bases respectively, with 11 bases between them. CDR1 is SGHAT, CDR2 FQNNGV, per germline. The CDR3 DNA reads TGTGCCAGCAGCTTAGAACCGGGTGCCGACAATGAGCAGTTCTTC. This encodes CASSLEPGADNEQFF. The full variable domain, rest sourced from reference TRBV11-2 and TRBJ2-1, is EAGVAQSPRYKIIEKRQSVAFWCNPISGHATLYWYQQILGQGPKLLIQFQNNGVVDDSQLPKDRFSAERLKGVDSTLKIQPAKLEDSAVYLCASSLEPGADNEQFFGPGTRLTVL.

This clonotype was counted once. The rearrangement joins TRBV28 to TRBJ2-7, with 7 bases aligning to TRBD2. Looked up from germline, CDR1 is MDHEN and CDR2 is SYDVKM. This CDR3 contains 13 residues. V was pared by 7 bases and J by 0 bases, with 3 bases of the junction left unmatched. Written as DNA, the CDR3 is TGTGCCAGCATTAGCGGGCTCTCCTACGAGCAGTACTTC. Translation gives CASISGLSYEQYF. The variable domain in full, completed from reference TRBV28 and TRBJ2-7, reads DVKVTQSSRYLVKRTGEKVFLECVQDMDHENMFWYRQDPGLGLRLIYFSYDVKMKEKGDIPEGYSVSREKKERFSLILESASTNQTSMYLCASISGLSYEQYFGPGTRLTVT.

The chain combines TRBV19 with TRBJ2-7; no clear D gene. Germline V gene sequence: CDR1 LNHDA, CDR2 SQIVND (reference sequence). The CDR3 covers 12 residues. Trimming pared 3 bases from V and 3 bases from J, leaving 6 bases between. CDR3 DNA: TGTGCCAGTAGTATGGGGATCTACGAGCAGTACTTC. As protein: CASSMGIYEQYF. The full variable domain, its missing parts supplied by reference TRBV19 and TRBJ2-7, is DGGITQSPKYLFRKEGQNVTLSCEQNLNHDAMYWYRQDPGQGLRLIYYSQIVNDFQKGDIAEGYSVSREKKESFPLTVTSAQKNPTAFYLCASSMGIYEQYFGPGTRLTVT.

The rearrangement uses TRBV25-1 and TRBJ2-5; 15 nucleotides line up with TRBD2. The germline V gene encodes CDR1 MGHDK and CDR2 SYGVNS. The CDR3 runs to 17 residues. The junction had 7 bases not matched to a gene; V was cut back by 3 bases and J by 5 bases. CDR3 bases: TGTGCCAGCAGTGAGTTCGGACTAGCGGGAGGGGACGAGACCCAGTACTTC. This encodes CASSEFGLAGGDETQYF.

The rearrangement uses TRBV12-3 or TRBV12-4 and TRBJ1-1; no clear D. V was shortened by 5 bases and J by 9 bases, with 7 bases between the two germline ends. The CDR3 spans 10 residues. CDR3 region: CASSPEQAFF. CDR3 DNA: TGTGCCAGCAGTCCGGAGCAAGCTTTCTTT.

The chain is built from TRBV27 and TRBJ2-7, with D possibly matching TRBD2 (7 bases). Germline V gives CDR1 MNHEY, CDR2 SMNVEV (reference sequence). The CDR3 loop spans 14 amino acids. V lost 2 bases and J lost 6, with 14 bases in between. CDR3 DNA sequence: TGTGCCAGCAGTTTAGCGGGGGCAGGGATCGAGCAGTACTTC. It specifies CASSLAGAGIEQYF.

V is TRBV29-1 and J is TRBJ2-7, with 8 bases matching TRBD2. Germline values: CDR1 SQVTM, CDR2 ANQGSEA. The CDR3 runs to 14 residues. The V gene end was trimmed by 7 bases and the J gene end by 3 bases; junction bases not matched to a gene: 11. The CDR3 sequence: CSATGGAPVYEQYF. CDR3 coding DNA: TGCAGCGCCACCGGGGGGGCCCCCGTCTACGAGCAGTACTTC.

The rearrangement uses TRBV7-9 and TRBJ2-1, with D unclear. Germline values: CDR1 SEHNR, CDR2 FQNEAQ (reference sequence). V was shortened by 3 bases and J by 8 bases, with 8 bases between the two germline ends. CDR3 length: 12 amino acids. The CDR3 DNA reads TGTGCCAGCAGCTTTCCGCTCGATGAGCAGTTCTTC. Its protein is CASSFPLDEQFF.

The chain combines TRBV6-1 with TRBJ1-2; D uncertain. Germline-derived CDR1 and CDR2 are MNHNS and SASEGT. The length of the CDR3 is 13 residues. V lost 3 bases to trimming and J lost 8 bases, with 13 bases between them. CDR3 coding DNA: TGTGCCAGCAGTGACATGCTAACCAGCGGCTACACCTTC. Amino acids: CASSDMLTSGYTF.

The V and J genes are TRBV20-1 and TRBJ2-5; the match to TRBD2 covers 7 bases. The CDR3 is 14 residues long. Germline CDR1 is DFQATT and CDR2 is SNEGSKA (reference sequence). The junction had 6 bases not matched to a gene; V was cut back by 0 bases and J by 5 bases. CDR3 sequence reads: CSARDSSGTETQYF. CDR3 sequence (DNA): TGCAGTGCTAGAGATTCCAGCGGGACCGAGACCCAGTACTTC.

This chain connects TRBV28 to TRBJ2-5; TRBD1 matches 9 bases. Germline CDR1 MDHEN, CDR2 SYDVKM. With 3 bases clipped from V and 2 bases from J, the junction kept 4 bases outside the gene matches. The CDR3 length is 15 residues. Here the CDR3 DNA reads TGTGCCAGCAGTTTGGGACAGGGACTTCAAGAGACCCAGTACTTC. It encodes CASSLGQGLQETQYF.

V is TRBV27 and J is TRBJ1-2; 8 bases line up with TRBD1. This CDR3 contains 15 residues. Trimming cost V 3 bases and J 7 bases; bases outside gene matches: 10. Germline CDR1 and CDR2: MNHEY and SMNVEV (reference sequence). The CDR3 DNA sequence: TGTGCCAGCAGTTTTTATCCGCCAGGGGGCCGTGGCTACACCTTC. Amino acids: CASSFYPPGGRGYTF.

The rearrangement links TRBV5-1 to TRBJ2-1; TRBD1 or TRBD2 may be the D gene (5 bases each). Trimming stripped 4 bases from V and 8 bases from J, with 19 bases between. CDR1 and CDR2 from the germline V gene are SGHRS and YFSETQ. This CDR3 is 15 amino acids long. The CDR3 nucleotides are TGCGCCAGCAGCCCCGGGGCTGGGGGTAGAGATGAGCAGTTCTTC. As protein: CASSPGAGGRDEQFF. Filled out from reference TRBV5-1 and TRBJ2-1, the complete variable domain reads KAGVTQTPRYLIKTRGQQVTLSCSPISGHRSVSWYQQTPGQGLQFLFEYFSETQRNKGNFPGRFSGRQFSNSRSEMNVSTLELGDSALYLCASSPGAGGRDEQFFGPGTRLTVL.

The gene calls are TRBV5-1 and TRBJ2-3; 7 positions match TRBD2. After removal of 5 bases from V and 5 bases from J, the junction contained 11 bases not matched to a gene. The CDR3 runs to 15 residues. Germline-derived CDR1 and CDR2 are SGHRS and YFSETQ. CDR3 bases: TGCGCCAGCAGGCTCGCGGGAGTTTGGGAAGATACGCAGTATTTT. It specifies CASRLAGVWEDTQYF.

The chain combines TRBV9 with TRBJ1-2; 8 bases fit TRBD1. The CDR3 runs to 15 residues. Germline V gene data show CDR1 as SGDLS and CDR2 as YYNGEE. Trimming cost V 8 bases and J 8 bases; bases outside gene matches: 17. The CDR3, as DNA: TGTGCCAGTGGTCCGTCGGGACAGGATGTGTTGGGCTACACCTTC. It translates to CASGPSGQDVLGYTF.

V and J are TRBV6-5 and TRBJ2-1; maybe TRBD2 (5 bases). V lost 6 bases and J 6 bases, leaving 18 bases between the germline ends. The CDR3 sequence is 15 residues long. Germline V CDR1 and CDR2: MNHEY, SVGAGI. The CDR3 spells CASSAPSTSFNEQFF. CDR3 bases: TGTGCCAGCAGCGCCCCAAGTACTAGTTTCAATGAGCAGTTCTTC.